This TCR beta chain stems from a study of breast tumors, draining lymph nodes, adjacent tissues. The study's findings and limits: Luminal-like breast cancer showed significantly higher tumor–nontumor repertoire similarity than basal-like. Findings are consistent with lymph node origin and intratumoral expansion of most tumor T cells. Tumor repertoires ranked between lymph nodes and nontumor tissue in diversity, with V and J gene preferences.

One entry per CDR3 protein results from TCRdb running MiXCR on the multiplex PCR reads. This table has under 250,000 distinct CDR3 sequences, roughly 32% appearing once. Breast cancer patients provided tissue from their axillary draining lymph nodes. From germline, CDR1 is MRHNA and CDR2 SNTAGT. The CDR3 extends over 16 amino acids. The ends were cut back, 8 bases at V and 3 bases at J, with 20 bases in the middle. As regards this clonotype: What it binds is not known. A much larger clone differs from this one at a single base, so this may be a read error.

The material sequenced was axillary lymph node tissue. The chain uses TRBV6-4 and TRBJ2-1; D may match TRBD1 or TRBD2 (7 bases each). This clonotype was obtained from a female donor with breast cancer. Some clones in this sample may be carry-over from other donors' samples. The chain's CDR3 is CASSAGGDSGYNEQFF. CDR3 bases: TGTGCCAGCTCCGCAGGGGGGGATAGCGGCTACAATGAGCAGTTCTTC.